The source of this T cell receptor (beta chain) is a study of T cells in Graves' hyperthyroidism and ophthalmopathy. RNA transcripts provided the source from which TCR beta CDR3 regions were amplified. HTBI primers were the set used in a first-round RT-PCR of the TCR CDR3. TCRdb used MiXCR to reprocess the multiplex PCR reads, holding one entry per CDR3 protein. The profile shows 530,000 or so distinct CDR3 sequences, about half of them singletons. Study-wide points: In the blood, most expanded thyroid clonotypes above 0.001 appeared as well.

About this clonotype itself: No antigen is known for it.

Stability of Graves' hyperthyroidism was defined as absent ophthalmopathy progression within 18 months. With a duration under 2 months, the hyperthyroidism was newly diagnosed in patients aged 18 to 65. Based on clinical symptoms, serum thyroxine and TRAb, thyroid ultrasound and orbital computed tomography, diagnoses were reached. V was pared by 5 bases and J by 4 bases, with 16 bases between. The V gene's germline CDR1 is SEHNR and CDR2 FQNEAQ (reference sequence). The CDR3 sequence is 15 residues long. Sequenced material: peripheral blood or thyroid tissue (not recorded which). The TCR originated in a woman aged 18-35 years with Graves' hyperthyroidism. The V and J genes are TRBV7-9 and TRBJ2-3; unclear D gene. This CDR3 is CASSLLAAVSDTQYF. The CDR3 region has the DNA TGTGCCAGCAGCCTCCTGGCGGCGGTCTCAGATACGCAGTATTTT.